The present T cell receptor beta chain was sequenced within a study of cytomegalovirus exposure and HLA in healthy donors. The study's findings and limits: Immune exposure information comprised only CMV serostatus. Segments of the TCR beta V type were, in most cases, productive about 90% or about 30% of the time in an earlier analysis. In presence/absence analyses, roughly uniform sequencing depth across donors was assumed. Usually a TCR sequence was rare, but some public TCRs were found in many donors.

The primer mix had 60 Vbeta and 13 Jbeta primers. Method: immunoSEQ multiplex PCR; TCRdb's copy keeps in-frame clones and lacks some. The table has approximately 100,000 clones, around three quarters seen once; the top ten hold roughly 2.6%. Turning to this clone: Its specificity is not known.

Germline CDR1 reads SGHRS; CDR2 reads YFSETQ. V was pared by 0 bases and J by 10 bases, with 4 bases of the junction left unmatched. CDR3 size: 15 residues. The sequence came from a man aged 45 to 65 in good health and CMV-seropositive. Sequenced material: PBMCs. This chain connects TRBV5-1 to TRBJ1-6; TRBD1 aligns across 10 bases. CDR3 DNA: TGCGCCAGCAGCTTGGTTGGGACAGGGGACTCACCCCTCCACTTT. Encoded protein: CASSLVGTGDSPLHF.